The next 18 T cell receptor beta chains were all read from a single sample in a study of T-cell reconstitution after alpha-beta-depleted transplantation in children. During its preparation, the TCRbeta library received unique molecular identifiers. TCRdb fed the PCR reads into MiXCR, producing one record per CDR3 protein. The sample gives roughly 590,000 distinct CDR3 sequences, approximately 17% of which show up once; approximately 1% is in the top ten. The material sequenced was PBMCs from the stem cell graft donor, taken from the stem cell graft. These receptors originate from a human donor who donated a stem cell graft to a child with acute myeloid leukemia.

The chain employs TRBV20-1 and TRBJ1-1, with a weak D call TRBD1 (5 bases). The CDR3 runs to 11 residues. Germline V gives CDR1 DFQATT, CDR2 SNEGSKA (reference sequence). Trimming shortened V by 0 bases and J by 8 bases, and 7 bases separated the two germline ends. The DNA for the CDR3 is TGCAGTGCTAGAGAATACAGGGAAGCTTTCTTT. This codes for CSAREYREAFF.

This clonotype was detected once. The chain couples TRBV21-1 to TRBJ1-4; the DNA was not compared with TRBD1, the D call given in the table. TRBV21-1 is noted as a pseudogene. This CDR3 comprises 17 residues. Here the CDR3 DNA reads TGTGCCAGCAGCAAAGATCCGCCGGGGACAACTAATGAAAAACTGTTTTTT. Its protein product is CASSKDPPGTTNEKLFF.

This clonotype was seen many times. The rearrangement joins TRBV6-5 to TRBJ2-2; D remains ambiguous. Germline CDR1 and CDR2: MNHEY and SVGAGI. Trimming stripped 6 bases from V and 6 bases from J, with 8 bases between. The CDR3 is made up of 12 amino acids. CDR3 protein: CASSPLPGELFF. DNA of the CDR3: TGTGCCAGCAGCCCCCTCCCCGGGGAGCTGTTTTTT.

This chain connects TRBV25-1 to TRBJ2-2, with D unclear. CDR3 length: 13 residues. V dropped 4 bases and J dropped 0 bases, with 3 bases sitting between them. Germline CDR1 is MGHDK and CDR2 is SYGVNS. DNA for the CDR3: TGTGCCAGCAGTGCCCCGAACACCGGGGAGCTGTTTTTT. It translates to CASSAPNTGELFF.

This clonotype was picked up many times. The chain has TRBV10-3 and TRBJ2-5; 7 bases align to TRBD2. CDR1 ENHRY and CDR2 SYGVKD come from the germline V gene. V shed 10 bases, J shed 4 bases, and the junction held 6 bases outside the gene matches. The CDR3 loop spans 12 amino acids. The CDR3 is CATSSGGETQYF. In DNA, the CDR3 is TGTGCCACCTCCTCGGGGGGAGAGACCCAGTACTTC.

The chain has TRBV28 and TRBJ1-6; the D is unclear. The germline CDR1 and CDR2 sequences are MDHEN and SYDVKM. V lost 2 bases and J lost 0, with 14 bases in between. The length of the CDR3 is 18 residues. CDR3 sequence (DNA): TGTGCCAGCAGTTTAGCCGGGGAGATTAGCTCCTATAATTCACCCCTCCACTTT. Translated, it gives CASSLAGEISSYNSPLHF.

This clonotype appeared many times. This rearrangement joins TRBV20-1 to TRBJ1-2; D possibly corresponds to TRBD1 (5 bases). V was pared by 6 bases and J by 4 bases, with 12 bases between. The germline gives CDR1 DFQATT, CDR2 SNEGSKA (reference sequence). The length of the CDR3 is 12 residues. CDR3 sequence reads: CSAQDSLYGYTF. DNA of the CDR3: TGCAGTGCCCAAGACAGCCTCTATGGCTACACCTTC.

V and J are TRBV14 and TRBJ2-5, with TRBD2 identical over 14 bases. The V segment lost 0 bases and the J segment 6 bases; nucleotides outside the gene matches: 9. The germline CDR1 and CDR2 sequences are SGHDN and FVKESK. The CDR3 has 18 residues. The CDR3 sequence: CASSQDVRTSGGQQTQYF. DNA for the CDR3: TGTGCCAGCAGCCAAGACGTCCGGACTAGCGGGGGGCAGCAGACCCAGTACTTC.

The chain employs TRBV21-1 and TRBJ2-3; the table assigns TRBD1, which was not confirmed against the DNA. TRBV21-1 is termed a pseudogene. This CDR3 spans 14 amino acids. The DNA for the CDR3 is TGTGCCAGCAGGCCAGGACAGGGAGGAGATACGCAGTATTTT. This sequence encodes CASRPGQGGDTQYF.

This clonotype occurred many times. The chain recombines TRBV5-1 with TRBJ1-6; D unresolved. In germline, CDR1 is SGHRS, CDR2 YFSETQ. This CDR3 spans 15 amino acids. Between the trimmed V and J ends, which lost 4 bases and 2 bases, there was a span of 10 bases. The CDR3 protein is CASSEIDTYNSPLHF. As DNA, the CDR3 is TGCGCCAGCAGCGAGATCGACACCTATAATTCACCCCTCCACTTT.

A few counts support this clonotype. This chain links TRBV9 with TRBJ1-5, with no clear D. The CDR3 extends over 13 amino acids. Germline V gives CDR1 SGDLS, CDR2 YYNGEE. V shed 0 bases and J shed 6 bases, with 7 bases lying between them. CDR3 bases: TGTGCCAGCAGCGTAGAAGGAGGTCAGCCCCAGCATTTT. Encoded protein: CASSVEGGQPQHF.

This clonotype has only a few counts. V is TRBV4-3 and J is TRBJ1-1; D is possibly TRBD1 (6 bases). Germline lookup yields CDR1 LGHNA and CDR2 YSLEER. The V and J ends lost 3 bases and 1 base respectively, with 12 bases between them. This CDR3 is 15 amino acids long. CDR3: CASSQSQGTNTEAFF. For the CDR3, the DNA is TGCGCCAGCAGCCAGTCACAGGGTACGAACACTGAAGCTTTCTTT.

This clonotype was counted a few times. CDR3 DNA: TGCAGTGCTTTTTTGAGCCCGGGACCGAAGAGCTCTGGGGCCAACGTCCTGACTTTC. Translated, it gives CSAFLSPGPKSSGANVLTF. The chain has TRBV20-1 and TRBJ2-6; D tentatively reads TRBD1 or TRBD2 (5 bases each). Germline loops: CDR1 DFQATT, CDR2 SNEGSKA (reference sequence). The germline V and J ends were trimmed by 5 bases and 0 bases, with 23 bases remaining between them. This CDR3 has 19 residues.

This chain connects TRBV12-3 or TRBV12-4 to TRBJ2-5; D not certain. The CDR3 extends over 14 amino acids. V gave up 6 bases and J gave up 5 bases, with 16 bases separating them. CDR3 nucleotide sequence: TGTGCCAGCAGCCCCGGCCGTTATGGTGAGACCCAGTACTTC. It yields the protein CASSPGRYGETQYF.

The V call is TRBV7-9, the J call TRBJ2-5; 14 nucleotides match TRBD2. V lost 4 bases, J lost 4 bases, and 2 bases stayed unmatched. Germline V gene data show CDR1 as SEHNR and CDR2 as FQNEAQ (reference sequence). The CDR3 runs to 15 residues. The CDR3: CASSSTSGGGETQYF. DNA for the CDR3: TGTGCCAGCAGCTCGACTAGCGGGGGGGGAGAGACCCAGTACTTC.

In its sample, this clonotype was seen a few times. The chain couples TRBV5-5 to TRBJ2-4; 8 bases fit TRBD1. The CDR3 runs to 13 residues. The germline gives CDR1 SGHKS, CDR2 YYEKEE (reference sequence). V shed 5 bases and J 9 bases; nucleotides not matched to a gene: 7. The CDR3 nucleotides are TGTGCCAGCAGGAATCAGGGGGCCAGCATTCAGTACTTC. Translating it yields CASRNQGASIQYF.

This clonotype was found a few times. J is TRBJ2-7 and V is TRBV30; a weak D match, TRBD2 (6 bases). Between the trimmed V and J ends, which lost 8 bases and 1 base, there was a span of 18 bases. This CDR3 region has 14 residues. CDR1 GTSNPN and CDR2 SVGIG come from the germline V gene (reference sequence). The DNA for the CDR3 is TGTGCCCTGGCGCAACTAGGACTATCCTACGAGCAGTACTTC. Its protein product is CALAQLGLSYEQYF. Complete variable domain (other parts from reference TRBV30 and TRBJ2-7): SQTIHQWPATLVQPVGSPLSLECTVEGTSNPNLYWYRQAAGRGLQLLFYSVGIGQISSEVPQNLSASRPQDRQFILSSKKLLLSDSGFYLCALAQLGLSYEQYFGPGTRLTVT.

This clonotype occurred many times. V gene TRBV20-1 combines with J gene TRBJ1-6; the D is unclear. Trimming removed 3 bases at V and 4 bases at J, with 13 bases between. Germline lookup yields CDR1 DFQATT and CDR2 SNEGSKA (reference sequence). The CDR3 length is 15 residues. This chain's CDR3 is CSASVHQQYNSPLHF. CDR3 nucleotide sequence: TGCAGTGCTAGCGTACACCAGCAGTATAATTCACCCCTCCACTTT.